This record looks at one T cell receptor beta chain sequence and its context. This entry belongs to a study of T cell changes during pregnancy in multiple sclerosis. Method: immunoSEQ multiplex PCR; TCRdb's copy keeps in-frame clones and lacks some. The data show about 110,000 clones, with 85% to 95% seen just once and less than 0.9% held by the top ten. The CDR3 loop spans 13 amino acids. The V and J ends lost 3 bases and 1 base respectively, with 9 bases between them. Per the germline V gene, CDR1 is GTSNPN and CDR2 is SVGIG (reference sequence). The chain is built from TRBV30 and TRBJ1-1; perhaps TRBD1 as D (6 bases). This clonotype was sampled from a female donor in good health, enrolled as a control in a pregnancy study. This material consisted of peripheral blood, taken in the third trimester of pregnancy. In DNA form, the CDR3 reads TGTGCCTGGAGGGACAGCAGGAACACTGAAGCTTTCTTT. Protein: CAWRDSRNTEAFF.